The sequence of this TCR beta chain was determined in a study of technical replicates of blood from a handful of donors. Germline CDR1 and CDR2: SSHAT and FNYEAQ (reference sequence). Trimming pared 5 bases from V and 3 bases from J, leaving 9 bases between. This CDR3 has 13 residues. This table comes from immunoSEQ multiplex PCR, and its TCRdb copy is limited to in-frame clones, with some not included. Here the sample spans approximately 12,000 clones, 92% being singletons. This sequence originates from a human donor in good health. The gene calls are TRBV7-7 and TRBJ2-3; D gene ambiguous. Sequences were obtained from PBMCs. The CDR3 coding sequence is TGTGCCAGCAGCCCCGGCAGGACAGATACGCAGTATTTT. It specifies CASSPGRTDTQYF.